A selection of T cell receptor beta chains follows, all from one sample in a study of blood T cell repertoires in COVID-19. Clones were sequenced by immunoSEQ multiplex PCR, and TCRdb holds only the in-frame ones, with some missing. Counted here are some 71,000 clones, approximately 84% occurring once; the ten biggest clones make up about an eighth. Sequenced input: peripheral blood. The receptors shown here come from a man aged 50 to 60 with COVID-19, enrolled during active disease. Both conserved end residues are part of each CDR3. Each record gives: clone size, J gene, V gene, D gene, CDR3 DNA, CDR3 protein. D genes are given only for firm matches. For some rows the clone size is stated as once, few or many, or as a class when expanded; others skip it.

>NA|TRBJ2-5|TRBV4-2|TRBD2
TGTGCCAGCAGCCAGGGGCTAGCGGGGGGGTCGGAGACCCAGTACTTC
CASSQGLAGGSETQYF
>NA|TRBJ2-5|TRBV13|NA
TGTGCCAGCAGCCCGCGACTAGTGGGAGAGACCCAGTACTTC
CASSPRLVGETQYF
>NA|TRBJ2-3|TRBV2|NA
TGTGCCAGCAGGCAGGGTACACTCACAGATACGCAGTATTTT
CASRQGTLTDTQYF
>NA|TRBJ2-2|TRBV5-1|NA
TGCGCCAGCTCTCCCCGGCCGGGTAGTATAACTACCGGGGAGCTGTTTTTT
CASSPRPGSITTGELFF
>NA|TRBJ1-5|TRBV9|NA
TGTGCCAGCAGCGACGGCGGCGTATCGGGCAATCAGCCCCAGCATTTT
CASSDGGVSGNQPQHF
>few|TRBJ2-2|TRBV11-3|NA
TGTGCCAGCAGCTTTCTTAACACCGGGGAGCTGTTTTTT
CASSFLNTGELFF
>NA|TRBJ1-4|TRBV4-3|TRBD1
TGCGCCAGCAGCCAAGATAGGGGGCGTGAAAAACTGTTTTTT
CASSQDRGREKLFF
>NA|TRBJ2-1|TRBV7-2|TRBD1
TGTGCCAGCAGCCGGGACAGGGGCGCCTACAATGAGCAGTTCTTC
CASSRDRGAYNEQFF
>NA|TRBJ2-5|TRBV7-3|NA
TGTGCCAGCAGCTTAACGGCAGAAGAGACCCAGTACTTC
CASSLTAEETQYF
>NA|TRBJ1-2|TRBV28|NA
TGTGCCAGCCGACAGAATCTCGACTATGGCTACACCTTC
CASRQNLDYGYTF
>few|TRBJ1-5|TRBV4-1|TRBD1
TGCGCCAGCAGCCAAGGCTGGGACAGGGGGAATCAGCCCCAGCATTTT
CASSQGWDRGNQPQHF
>NA|TRBJ1-4|TRBV7-9|NA
TGTGCCAGCAGCTTATGGGGGCGCGGCGCAACTAATGAAAAACTGTTTTTT
CASSLWGRGATNEKLFF
>once|TRBJ2-7|TRBV18|NA
TGTGCCAGCTCACCTTTTACTGGGGGGTTAGCCTACGAGCAGTACTTC
CASSPFTGGLAYEQYF
>NA|TRBJ2-1|TRBV6-5|TRBD2
TGTGCCAGCAGTTACTCTACCGGGGGGGGGCGCAATGAGCAGTTCTTC
CASSYSTGGGRNEQFF
>NA|TRBJ2-7|TRBV10-3|NA
TGTGCCATCAGTGAGTCAACAGGCTACGAGCAGTACTTC
CAISESTGYEQYF
>NA|TRBJ1-1|TRBV29-1|TRBD1
TGCAGCGTTGAAAGGACAGGGGGGACTGAAGCTTTCTTT
CSVERTGGTEAFF
>NA|TRBJ2-6|TRBV7-3|TRBD1
TGTGCCAGCAGCTTAGCCCCCGGGACAGGGGCTGGGGCCAACGTCCTGACTTTC
CASSLAPGTGAGANVLTF
>NA|TRBJ2-7|TRBV3-1/TRBV3-2|NA
TGTGCCAGCAGTCCCCAAATCGGCGGGGCCGGAAGGTCCTACGAGCAGTACTTC
CASSPQIGGAGRSYEQYF
>NA|TRBJ1-2|TRBV28|NA
TGTGCCAGCAGTTTAAGGGGCCGGGATGGCTACACCTTC
CASSLRGRDGYTF
>NA|TRBJ1-5|TRBV6-5|NA
TGTGCCAGCAGACTGGGTCAGGCTAATCAGCCCCAGCATTTT
CASRLGQANQPQHF
>NA|TRBJ1-2|TRBV6-2/TRBV6-3|NA
TGTGCCAGCAGTTTCCTCTGGGGCGTCCGGCTCGAGTATGGCTACACCTTC
CASSFLWGVRLEYGYTF
>once|TRBJ1-2|TRBV27|TRBD1
TGTGCCAGCAGTGCCCGGGACAGGGCTGGCTACACCTTC
CASSARDRAGYTF
>NA|TRBJ1-4|TRBV29-1|NA
TGCAGCGCCCAACCCCAGGGGCAGTATGAAAAACTGTTTTTT
CSAQPQGQYEKLFF
>NA|TRBJ1-2|TRBV6-6|NA
TGTGCCAGCAGTCGGACAAAGGGGCATGGCTACACCTTC
CASSRTKGHGYTF
>NA|TRBJ2-2|TRBV19|TRBD1
TGTGCCAGTAGTCATGACAGGGGCAGCACCGGGGAGCTGTTTTTT
CASSHDRGSTGELFF
>NA|TRBJ2-2|TRBV2|TRBD2
TGTGCCAGCAGTCAGTGGACTAGCGGGGGCTTGAACACCGGGGAGCTGTTTTTT
CASSQWTSGGLNTGELFF
>NA|TRBJ2-7|TRBV27|NA
TGTGCCAGCAGTCCCACCCACAGATCCCGCTCCGAGCAGTACTTC
CASSPTHRSRSEQYF
>NA|TRBJ2-7|TRBV7-3|NA
TGTGCCAGCAGCTTATCTGGCGGGGGCCCTTTCGGCGAGCAGTACTTC
CASSLSGGGPFGEQYF
>NA|TRBJ1-4|TRBV18|NA
TGTGCCAGCTCAGAACAGGGCCGTGAAAAACTGTTTTTT
CASSEQGREKLFF
>NA|TRBJ2-1|TRBV2|TRBD2
TGTGCCAGCAGTGAGACTAGCGGGGGGGCCAATGAGCAGTTCTTC
CASSETSGGANEQFF
>NA|TRBJ2-7|TRBV4-2|NA
TGTGCCAGCAGCCTAAGTGCAGGGTTGTTGGACGAGCAGTACTTC
CASSLSAGLLDEQYF
>NA|TRBJ2-3|TRBV6-2/TRBV6-3|TRBD2
TGTGCCAGCAGCCACTGGGCTAGCGGGGGGAGGACAGATACGCAGTATTTT
CASSHWASGGRTDTQYF
>NA|TRBJ1-5|TRBV11-2|NA
TGTGCCAGCAGCCCGGGACTCGGCAATCAGCCCCAGCATTTT
CASSPGLGNQPQHF
>NA|TRBJ2-3|TRBV28|NA
TGTGCCAGCACGGTGCACCTCACAGATACGCAGTATTTT
CASTVHLTDTQYF
>NA|TRBJ1-2|TRBV5-1|TRBD1
TGCGCCAGCAGCTTGGGGGACAGCAACTATGGCTACACCTTC
CASSLGDSNYGYTF
>NA|TRBJ1-6|TRBV5-6|TRBD1
TGTGCCAGCAGCTTGGGGAGGGGGCTATCACCCCTCCACTTT
CASSLGRGLSPLHF
>NA|TRBJ2-7|TRBV11-3|NA
TGTGCCAGCAGCTTGAATAGCTTCGACGAGCAGTACTTC
CASSLNSFDEQYF
>few|TRBJ1-6|TRBV5-6|NA
TGTGCCAGCAGCTTGAGCCCAGGAGGCCTCCACTTT
CASSLSPGGLHF
>once|TRBJ1-2|TRBV19|TRBD1
TGTGCCAGTAGTCGGGACAGCGAACTGGGGGGCTACACCTTC
CASSRDSELGGYTF
>NA|TRBJ1-5|TRBV11-2|TRBD1
TGTGCCAGCAGCTTGGGACAGGGTGGCAATCAGCCCCAGCATTTT
CASSLGQGGNQPQHF
>NA|TRBJ2-5|TRBV15|NA
TGTGCCACCAGCAGAGGCAGGGACCAAGAGACCCAGTACTTC
CATSRGRDQETQYF
>NA|TRBJ1-4|TRBV5-1|NA
TGCGCCAGCAGCTTGGCCGGGGGTGGTGAGGAAAAACTGTTTTTT
CASSLAGGGEEKLFF
>NA|TRBJ2-5|TRBV15|TRBD2
TGTGCCACCAGCAGAGACCTAGCGGAAAGCCAAGAGACCCAGTACTTC
CATSRDLAESQETQYF
>NA|TRBJ1-2|TRBV6-2/TRBV6-3|NA
TGTGCCAGCAGTAACCCCGGGATACACTATGGCTACACCTTC
CASSNPGIHYGYTF
>NA|TRBJ1-5|TRBV19|NA
TGTGCCAGTACCCCAGAAGCAGGTAGCAATCAGCCCCAGCATTTT
CASTPEAGSNQPQHF
>NA|TRBJ2-1|TRBV5-1|TRBD2
TGCGCCAGCAGCTTGGGACTAGCGGGGGTGTTTGAGCAGTTCTTC
CASSLGLAGVFEQFF
>NA|TRBJ1-3|TRBV7-2|NA
TGTGCCAGCAGCTTCGACAGACACTCTGGAAACACCATATATTTT
CASSFDRHSGNTIYF
>NA|TRBJ1-5|TRBV4-3|TRBD1
TGCGCCAGCAGCCCGGGACAGGGGGTCGGTCAGCCCCAGCATTTT
CASSPGQGVGQPQHF